This TCR beta chain was documented in a study of T cells after yellow fever vaccination. As for the study in general: It was SMART-Seq v4 Ultra Low Input that prepared the fractions with low cell numbers.

The germline CDR1 and CDR2 sequences are KGHDR and SFDVKD. Between the trimmed V and J ends, which lost 7 bases and 9 bases, there was a span of 18 bases. This CDR3 is 14 amino acids long. TCRdb re-derived calls from the 5' RACE reads in MiXCR, one entry per CDR3 protein. The sample shows 500,000 to 650,000 distinct CDR3 sequences, around 16% of them seen only once. This specimen was PBMCs, taken about 5 days after the first yellow fever vaccination. V gene TRBV24-1 combines with J gene TRBJ2-1; either TRBD1 or TRBD2 may supply D (5 bases each). This sequence originates from a man aged 18 to 35 who received the YFV17D yellow fever vaccine. This CDR3 is CATSLNSGTGEQFF. In DNA, the CDR3 is TGTGCCACCAGCCTTAACTCAGGGACCGGTGAGCAGTTCTTC.